This is a list of T cell receptor beta chains from one sample in a study of T cell responses to AZD1222 COVID-19 vaccine. Sequencing was performed with immunoSEQ multiplex PCR; in TCRdb, only in-frame clones are kept and a portion is missing. The sample records about 100,000 clones, roughly 89% being singletons. Sequenced material: peripheral blood, taken on day 0 of AZD1222 vaccination. The receptors were gathered from an adult in good health. Both conserved end residues are trimmed from each CDR3. The order of the fields is J gene, clone size, V gene, CDR3 protein. Clone size is stated in some rows and not others, as once, few, many or a class when expanded.

TRBJ1-4 . TRBV5-8 ASTTLGPEKLF
TRBJ2-3 . TRBV11-2 ASSLVVLSGTDTQY
TRBJ1-5 once TRBV19 ASSSVGDPVKPQH
TRBJ1-6 . TRBV28 ASNVDGRGPLH
TRBJ1-3 . TRBV3-1/TRBV3-2 ATSFDSSGNTIY
TRBJ1-4 . TRBV6-1 ASSEWVGRNEKLF
TRBJ2-7 . TRBV19 ASSPQWTVTYEQY
TRBJ2-1 . TRBV5-1 ASSRDRGRLNEQF
TRBJ1-3 . TRBV14 ASSRRAGGNTIY
TRBJ2-2 . TRBV11-2 ASSLGGSHLNTGELF
TRBJ2-3 . TRBV6-2/TRBV6-3 ASSRELTRTDTQY
TRBJ1-6 . TRBV6-5 ASSYTAGAYNSPLH
TRBJ1-5 . TRBV18 ASSSDRTNQPQH
TRBJ2-2 . TRBV7-6 ASSLATGGNTGELF
TRBJ1-1 . TRBV6-6 ASSYSGGEGTEAF
TRBJ1-1 . TRBV6-5 ASSWTRGLATEAF
TRBJ2-2 . TRBV19 ATKAQPANTGELF
TRBJ1-6 . TRBV6-2/TRBV6-3 ASSYDGDHTLH
TRBJ1-2 . TRBV24-1 ATSDPGLAENGYT
TRBJ1-6 . TRBV5-1 ASSPDKSDSPLH
TRBJ2-7 . TRBV30 AWTATRGSYEQY
TRBJ1-4 once TRBV4-1 ASSQDGTGAEKLF
TRBJ2-3 . TRBV7-2 ASSQQPSTDTQY
TRBJ1-1 . TRBV19 ASSIDREWTEAF
TRBJ1-3 . TRBV14 ASSKRQGSGNTIY
TRBJ1-2 . TRBV7-2 ASSLGHANYGYT
TRBJ1-2 few TRBV7-9 ASSSRQAGYT
TRBJ1-4 . TRBV6-5 ASSYGGGDWEKLF
TRBJ2-6 . TRBV11-3 ASSDDRGQDGANVLT
TRBJ2-2 . TRBV5-1 ASSPGARDTGELF
TRBJ2-4 . TRBV5-6 ASSSPVGIQY
TRBJ2-7 . TRBV6-5 ASSNRGQRGEQY
TRBJ2-1 . TRBV2 ASSGYSGNEQF
TRBJ1-5 . TRBV28 ASSRDRAGVGPQH
TRBJ2-2 . TRBV5-6 ASSSLGQGIRTGELF
TRBJ2-1 once TRBV5-1 ASSLAGKGVDEQF
TRBJ2-2 . TRBV6-2/TRBV6-3 ASSWGLGNTGELF
TRBJ1-2 . TRBV9 ASSAEVGGPYGYT
TRBJ2-5 . TRBV3-1/TRBV3-2 ASSQSLAGGQETQY
TRBJ1-5 . TRBV6-2/TRBV6-3 ASSYALGAGQGVRNQPQH
TRBJ2-3 . TRBV3-1/TRBV3-2 ASSQDSARTQY
TRBJ2-5 . TRBV29-1 SIAGDQETQY
TRBJ1-1 . TRBV10-3 AISEVTEGGTEAF
TRBJ1-2 once TRBV4-2 ASSQEGQGLYGYT
TRBJ1-6 . TRBV15 ATSIGTGNSPLH
TRBJ2-5 . TRBV7-7 ASSLVAGGADETQY
TRBJ2-3 . TRBV6-2/TRBV6-3 ASSRTPHGGTQY
TRBJ1-1 . TRBV7-2 ASSLVTGQNTEAF
TRBJ1-3 . TRBV18 ASSPERSGNTIY
TRBJ2-7 . TRBV28 ASSSTTGIAYEQY
TRBJ2-3 . TRBV18 ASSPDFSSTDTQY
TRBJ2-1 . TRBV10-3 AISLKHNEQF
TRBJ1-2 . TRBV18 ASSPPRLINYGYT
TRBJ2-1 . TRBV7-3 ASSSGGLNEQF